This T cell receptor (beta chain) was identified during a study of blood T cell repertoires in COVID-19 (TCRdb year 2020). Context from the whole study: The collaborator samples originated in the United States, Italy and Spain and spanned the acute and convalescent phases of COVID-19. The sample metadata nearly always contained a de-identified subject ID, COVID-19 status, age in years and sex. The prospective study material was composed of cDNA or gDNA derived from T cells, B-cell-depleted T cells, or PBMCs. Deeply sampled blood TCRbeta repertoires from subjects exposed to, actively infected with, or recovered from COVID-19 were included in the dataset. HLA class I and class II types, where available, came from metadata supplied by the sample provider rather than from assay-based typing. The samples were drawn from the first 160 participants of the ongoing ImmuneRACE study and from about 1,200 subjects provided by 6 global collaborators. The repertoires were made available in a free public database intended to serve as a resource for research on the immune response to SARS-CoV-2.

Per the germline V gene (reference sequence), MNHNY is the CDR1 and SVGAGI is the CDR2. Measured from the cysteine to the phenylalanine, the CDR3 is 18 residues long. Only CDR3 DNA remains: 54 bases, in frame from the first base. Trimming at the junction amounts to 6 bases on V and 0 bases on J, and the germline ends lie 23 bases apart. The immunoSEQ Assay, a bias-controlled multiplex PCR, was used to amplify TCRbeta CDR3 regions from genomic DNA. As for how the authors treated the data: The number of nucleated cells in each sample was estimated from the amplification of reference gene primers within the assay. To quantify the absolute abundance of each unique TCRbeta CDR3 rearrangement, sequence reads were collapsed and filtered. For each sample, productive Simpson clonality was calculated as the square root of Simpson's diversity index across productive rearrangements. TCRdb mirrors the immuneACCESS table, restricted to in-frame sequences. Some clones are absent from its copies; in checked studies, under half trace to an unresolved V gene, and the reason for the others is unknown. That table is the source of V, J and clone size, and D and trimming were worked out from the DNA. Across this sample there are fewer than 300,000 clones, with approximately 86% seen only once. The ten largest make up around 0.78% of the sample.

Each collaborating institution followed its own protocols to collect whole blood in K2EDTA tubes. For TCRbeta analysis, collaborators shipped samples in one of three forms: frozen whole blood, isolated PBMCs, or DNA extracted from either of those sample types. Concerning this clone: Its antigen remains undetermined. There are no base qualities to consult, and no much larger clone falls within one base.

Overall results and qualifications from the work: The amount of clinical and demographic metadata varied by source and participant and was provided uncurated.

Sequencing was carried out using peripheral blood. The chain links TRBV6-6 with TRBJ1-2; TRBD1 could be the D gene, as 6 bases match. This clonotype was sampled from a woman aged 25 to 45 with acute or convalescent COVID-19. The CDR3 amino acid sequence is: CASRRPQIAGGPNYGYTF. The nucleotides are TGTGCCAGCAGACGACCCCAAATCGCGGGGGGGCCTAACTATGGCTACACCTTC.